A single sample gave rise to the 2 T cell receptor beta chains below, sequenced in a study of low-dose radiotherapy and immunotherapy resistance in tumors. Time point defined: after trial treatment. Treatment indicated: LDRT plus nivolumab, ipilimumab, low-dose cyclophosphamide and aspirin (RACIN trial). First-strand cDNA relied on TRAV- and TRBV-specific primers spanning alpha and beta chains. It was with a constant-region primer and a V-primer adapter that TCRs were amplified over around 19 PCR cycles. TCRdb fed the reads into MiXCR, producing one record per CDR3 protein. The data contain tens of thousands of distinct CDR3 sequences, 20% of them singletons. This specimen was PBMCs, taken after low-dose radiotherapy plus immunotherapy. These receptors all come from a female donor with ovarian cancer.

As regards this clonotype: This clone may be a read error of a much larger clone one base away. V usage is TRBV7-9 and J usage is TRBJ2-7, with 8 bases that match TRBD1. The CDR3 consists of 14 residues. The germline V gene encodes CDR1 SEHNR and CDR2 FQNEAQ (reference sequence). CDR3 bases: TGTGTCAGCAGACCGACAGGGGCGGACTACGAGCAGTACTTC. Translated, it gives CVSRPTGADYEQYF.

This clonotype was detected ten times or more. The genes are TRBV27 and TRBJ2-7; unclear D gene. V was pared by 3 bases and J by 7 bases, with 7 bases between. The CDR3 has 11 amino acids. The germline gives CDR1 MNHEY, CDR2 SMNVEV (reference sequence). The CDR3: CASSFLGEQYF. The CDR3 DNA reads as TGTGCCAGCAGTTTCCTTGGAGAGCAGTACTTC.